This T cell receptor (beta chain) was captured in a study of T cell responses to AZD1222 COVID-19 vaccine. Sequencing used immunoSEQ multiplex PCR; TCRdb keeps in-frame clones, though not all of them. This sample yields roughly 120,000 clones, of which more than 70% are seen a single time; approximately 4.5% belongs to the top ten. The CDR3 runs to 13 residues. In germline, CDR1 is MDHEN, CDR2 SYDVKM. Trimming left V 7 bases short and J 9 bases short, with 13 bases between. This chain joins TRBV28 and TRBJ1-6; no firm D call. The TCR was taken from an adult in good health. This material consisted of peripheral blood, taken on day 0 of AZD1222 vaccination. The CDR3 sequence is CASNTLEVSPLHF. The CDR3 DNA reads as TGTGCCAGCAATACCTTGGAGGTTTCACCCCTCCACTTT.